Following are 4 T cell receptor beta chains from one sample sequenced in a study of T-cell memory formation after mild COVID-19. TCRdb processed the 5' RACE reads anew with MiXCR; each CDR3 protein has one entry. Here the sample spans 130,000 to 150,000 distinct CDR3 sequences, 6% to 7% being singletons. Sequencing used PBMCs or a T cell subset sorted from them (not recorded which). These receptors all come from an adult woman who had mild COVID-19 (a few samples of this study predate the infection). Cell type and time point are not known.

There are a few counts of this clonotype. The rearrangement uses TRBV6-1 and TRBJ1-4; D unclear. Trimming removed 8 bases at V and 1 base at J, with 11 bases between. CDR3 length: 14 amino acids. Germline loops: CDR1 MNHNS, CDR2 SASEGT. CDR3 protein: CASGLSRTNEKLFF. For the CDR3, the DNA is TGTGCCAGCGGGCTGAGTAGAACTAATGAAAAACTGTTTTTT.

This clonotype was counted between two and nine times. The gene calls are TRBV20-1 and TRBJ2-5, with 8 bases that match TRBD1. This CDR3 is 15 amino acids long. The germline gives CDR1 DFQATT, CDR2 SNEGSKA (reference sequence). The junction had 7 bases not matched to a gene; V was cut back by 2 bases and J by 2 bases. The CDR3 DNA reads TGCAGTGCTAGACCGCCGACAGGGGTACAAGAGACCCAGTACTTC. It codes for CSARPPTGVQETQYF.

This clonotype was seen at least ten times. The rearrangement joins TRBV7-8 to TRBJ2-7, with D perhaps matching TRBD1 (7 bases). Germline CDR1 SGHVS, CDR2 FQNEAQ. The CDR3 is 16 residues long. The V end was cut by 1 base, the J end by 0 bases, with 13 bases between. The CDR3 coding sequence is TGTGCCAGCAGCTTAGTAGCAGGGGGAGGCTCCTACGAGCAGTACTTC. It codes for CASSLVAGGGSYEQYF.

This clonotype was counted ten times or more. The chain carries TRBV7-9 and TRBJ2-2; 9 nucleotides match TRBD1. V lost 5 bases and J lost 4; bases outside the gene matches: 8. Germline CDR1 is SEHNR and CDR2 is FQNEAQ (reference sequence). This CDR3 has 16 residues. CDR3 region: CASSPQTGGSTGELFF. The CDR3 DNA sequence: TGTGCCAGCAGCCCGCAGACAGGGGGATCCACCGGGGAGCTGTTTTTT.